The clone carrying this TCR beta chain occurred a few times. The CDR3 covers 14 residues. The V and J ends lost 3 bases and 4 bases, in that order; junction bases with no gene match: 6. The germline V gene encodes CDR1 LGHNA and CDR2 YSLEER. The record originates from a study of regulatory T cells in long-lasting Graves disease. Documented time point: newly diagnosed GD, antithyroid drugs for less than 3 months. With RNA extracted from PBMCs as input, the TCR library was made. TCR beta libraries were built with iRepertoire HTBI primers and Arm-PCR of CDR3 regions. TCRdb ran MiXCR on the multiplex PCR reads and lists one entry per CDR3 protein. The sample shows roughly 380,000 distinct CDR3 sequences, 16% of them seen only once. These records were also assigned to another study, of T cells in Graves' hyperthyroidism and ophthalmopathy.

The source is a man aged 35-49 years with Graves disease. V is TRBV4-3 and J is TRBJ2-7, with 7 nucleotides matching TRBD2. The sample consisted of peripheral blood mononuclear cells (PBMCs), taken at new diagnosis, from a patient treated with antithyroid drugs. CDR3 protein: CASSQVLAAYEQYF. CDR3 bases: TGCGCCAGCAGCCAGGTCCTAGCGGCTTACGAGCAGTACTTC.